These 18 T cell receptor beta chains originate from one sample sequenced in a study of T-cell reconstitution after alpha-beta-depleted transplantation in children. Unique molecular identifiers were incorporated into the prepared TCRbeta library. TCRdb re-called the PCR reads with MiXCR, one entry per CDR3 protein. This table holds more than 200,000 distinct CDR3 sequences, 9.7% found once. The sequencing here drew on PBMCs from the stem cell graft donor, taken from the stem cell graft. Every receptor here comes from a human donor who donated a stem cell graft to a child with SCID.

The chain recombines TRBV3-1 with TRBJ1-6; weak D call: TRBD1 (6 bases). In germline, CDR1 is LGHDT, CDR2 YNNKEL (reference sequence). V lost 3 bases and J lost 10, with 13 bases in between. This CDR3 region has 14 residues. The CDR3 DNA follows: TGTGCCAGCAGCCATGGTACAGGGAGATCACCCCTCCACTTT. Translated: CASSHGTGRSPLHF.

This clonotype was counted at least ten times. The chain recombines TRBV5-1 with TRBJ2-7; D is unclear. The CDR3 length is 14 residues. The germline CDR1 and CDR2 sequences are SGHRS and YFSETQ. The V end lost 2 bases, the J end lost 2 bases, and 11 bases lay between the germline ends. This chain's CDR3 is CASSFTAGAYEQYF. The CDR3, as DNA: TGCGCCAGCAGCTTCACGGCAGGCGCCTACGAGCAGTACTTC.

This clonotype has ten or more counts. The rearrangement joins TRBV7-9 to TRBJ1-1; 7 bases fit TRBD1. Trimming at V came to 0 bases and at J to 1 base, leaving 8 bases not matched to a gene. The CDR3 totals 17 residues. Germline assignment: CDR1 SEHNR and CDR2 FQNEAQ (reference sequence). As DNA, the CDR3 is TGTGCCAGCAGCTTAGCTAAGAACAGGGGCCCGAACACTGAAGCTTTCTTT. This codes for CASSLAKNRGPNTEAFF.

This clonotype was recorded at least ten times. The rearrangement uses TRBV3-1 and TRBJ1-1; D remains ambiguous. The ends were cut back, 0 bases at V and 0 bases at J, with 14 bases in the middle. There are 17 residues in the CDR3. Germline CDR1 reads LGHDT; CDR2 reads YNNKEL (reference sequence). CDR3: CASSQDFAGPMNTEAFF. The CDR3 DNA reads TGTGCCAGCAGCCAAGACTTTGCCGGGCCCATGAACACTGAAGCTTTCTTT.

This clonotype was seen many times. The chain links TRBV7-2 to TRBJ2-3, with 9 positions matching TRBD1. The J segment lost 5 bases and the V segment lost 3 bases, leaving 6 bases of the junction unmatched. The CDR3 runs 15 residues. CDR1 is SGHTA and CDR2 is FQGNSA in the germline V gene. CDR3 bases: TGTGCCAGCAGCTTTTCGGACAGGGGAATAGATACGCAGTATTTT. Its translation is CASSFSDRGIDTQYF.

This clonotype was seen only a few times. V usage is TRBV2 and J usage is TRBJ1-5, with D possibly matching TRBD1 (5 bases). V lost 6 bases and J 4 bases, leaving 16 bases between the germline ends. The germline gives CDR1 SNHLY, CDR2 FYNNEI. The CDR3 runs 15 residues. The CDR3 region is CASRGGAGQNQPQHF. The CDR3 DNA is TGTGCCAGCAGGGGTGGGGCAGGGCAAAATCAGCCCCAGCATTTT.

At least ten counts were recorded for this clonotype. The CDR3 sequence: CASSVSTSGFNEQFF. CDR3 DNA sequence: TGTGCCAGCAGCGTGTCGACTAGCGGATTCAATGAGCAGTTCTTC. This rearrangement joins TRBV7-8 to TRBJ2-1; the match to TRBD2 covers 9 bases. Trimming took 5 bases from V and 6 from J; bases not matched to a gene: 8. CDR1 is SGHVS and CDR2 is FQNEAQ in the germline V gene. The CDR3 is 15 residues long.

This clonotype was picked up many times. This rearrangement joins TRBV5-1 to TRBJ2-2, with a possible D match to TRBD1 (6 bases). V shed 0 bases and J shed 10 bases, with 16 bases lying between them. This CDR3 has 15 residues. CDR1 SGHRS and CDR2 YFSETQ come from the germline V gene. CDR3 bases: TGCGCCAGCAGCTTGGCCCGGGTCCTGGGACAGGAGCTGTTTTTT. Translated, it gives CASSLARVLGQELFF.

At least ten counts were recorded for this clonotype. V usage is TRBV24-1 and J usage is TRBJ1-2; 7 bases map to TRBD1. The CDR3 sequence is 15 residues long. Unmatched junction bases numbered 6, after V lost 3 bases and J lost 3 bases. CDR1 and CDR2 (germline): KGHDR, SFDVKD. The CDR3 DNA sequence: TGTGCCACCAGTGATGACGACAGGGCCCACTATGGCTACACCTTC. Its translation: CATSDDDRAHYGYTF.

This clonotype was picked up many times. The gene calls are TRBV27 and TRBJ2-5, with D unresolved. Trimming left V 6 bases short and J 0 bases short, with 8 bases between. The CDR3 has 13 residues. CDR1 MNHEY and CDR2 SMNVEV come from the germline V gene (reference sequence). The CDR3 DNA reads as TGTGCCAGCAGCCCGCAAAACCAAGAGACCCAGTACTTC. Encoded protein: CASSPQNQETQYF.

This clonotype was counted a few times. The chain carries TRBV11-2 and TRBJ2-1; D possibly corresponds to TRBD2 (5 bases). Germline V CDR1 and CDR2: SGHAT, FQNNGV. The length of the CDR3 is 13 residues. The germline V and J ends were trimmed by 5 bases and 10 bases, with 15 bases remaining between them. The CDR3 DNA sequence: TGTGCCAGCAGCAAAGCGGCCGTCGGCGAGCAGTTCTTC. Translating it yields CASSKAAVGEQFF.

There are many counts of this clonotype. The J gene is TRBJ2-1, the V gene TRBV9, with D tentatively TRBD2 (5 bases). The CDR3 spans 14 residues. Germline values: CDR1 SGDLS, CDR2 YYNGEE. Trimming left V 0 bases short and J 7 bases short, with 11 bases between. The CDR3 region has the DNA TGTGCCAGCAGCGTAGCGGGGTTGGGGAATGAGCAGTTCTTC. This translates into CASSVAGLGNEQFF. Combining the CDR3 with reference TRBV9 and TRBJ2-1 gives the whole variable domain DSGVTQTPKHLITATGQRVTLRCSPRSGDLSVYWYQQSLDQGLQFLIQYYNGEERAKGNILERFSAQQFPDLHSELNLSSLELGDSALYFCASSVAGLGNEQFFGPGTRLTVL.

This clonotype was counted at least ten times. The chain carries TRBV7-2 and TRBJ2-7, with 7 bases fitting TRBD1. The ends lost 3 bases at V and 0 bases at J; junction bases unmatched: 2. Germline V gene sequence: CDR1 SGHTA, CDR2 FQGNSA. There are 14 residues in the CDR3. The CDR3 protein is CASSLNRGSYEQYF. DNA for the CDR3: TGTGCCAGCAGCTTGAACAGGGGCTCCTACGAGCAGTACTTC.

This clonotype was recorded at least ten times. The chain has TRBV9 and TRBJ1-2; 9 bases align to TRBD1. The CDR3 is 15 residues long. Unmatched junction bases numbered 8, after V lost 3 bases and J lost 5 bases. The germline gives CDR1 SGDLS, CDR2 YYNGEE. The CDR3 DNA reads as TGTGCCAGCAGCGCCGCACAGGGGGCGCAGTATGGCTACACCTTC. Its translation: CASSAAQGAQYGYTF. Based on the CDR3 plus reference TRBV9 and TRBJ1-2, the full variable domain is DSGVTQTPKHLITATGQRVTLRCSPRSGDLSVYWYQQSLDQGLQFLIQYYNGEERAKGNILERFSAQQFPDLHSELNLSSLELGDSALYFCASSAAQGAQYGYTFGSGTRLTVV.

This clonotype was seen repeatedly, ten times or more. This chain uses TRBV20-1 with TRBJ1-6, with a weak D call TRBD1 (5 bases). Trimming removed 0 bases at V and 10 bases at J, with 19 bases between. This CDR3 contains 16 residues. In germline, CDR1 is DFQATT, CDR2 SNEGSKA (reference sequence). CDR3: CSARDGRSGGGSPLHF. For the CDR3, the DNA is TGCAGTGCTAGAGATGGTCGGTCGGGGGGAGGATCACCCCTCCACTTT.

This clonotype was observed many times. As DNA, the CDR3 is TGCAGTGCGGGGTGGGGGTTCCCCTACGAGCAGTACTTC. Translated: CSAGWGFPYEQYF. The genes are TRBV20-1 and TRBJ2-7; the D call may be TRBD1 or TRBD2 (5 bases each). CDR1 DFQATT and CDR2 SNEGSKA come from the germline V gene (reference sequence). The CDR3 runs to 13 residues. Trimming removed 6 bases from V and 2 bases from J, with 14 bases in between.

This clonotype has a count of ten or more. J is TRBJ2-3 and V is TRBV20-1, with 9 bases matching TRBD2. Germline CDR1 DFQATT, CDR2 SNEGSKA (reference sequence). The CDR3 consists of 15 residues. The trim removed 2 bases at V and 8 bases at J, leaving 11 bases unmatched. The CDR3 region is CSARNGRGGRGTQYF. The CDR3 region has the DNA TGCAGTGCTAGAAACGGGCGGGGGGGCCGTGGTACGCAGTATTTT.

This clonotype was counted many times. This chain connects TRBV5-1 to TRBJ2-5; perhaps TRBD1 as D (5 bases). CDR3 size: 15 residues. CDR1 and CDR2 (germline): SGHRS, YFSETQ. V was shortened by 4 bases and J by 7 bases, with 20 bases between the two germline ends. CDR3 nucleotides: TGCGCCAGCAGCCGTGGTGGGGCGGAAGATCCGACCCAGTACTTC. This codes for CASSRGGAEDPTQYF.